This T cell receptor beta chain was captured in a study of early T cells in non-severe SARS-CoV-2 infection. Study details: Alpha and beta chains were unpaired, from unsorted whole-blood bulk RNA.

MiXCR, applied by TCRdb to the 5' RACE reads, yields one record per CDR3 protein. The sample holds tens of thousands of distinct CDR3 sequences; more than 13% are singletons and the top ten take around 3%. This CDR3 is built from 20 residues. The V gene lost 1 base and the J gene lost 0 bases, with 22 bases spanning the gap. The germline V gene has CDR1 LNHDA and CDR2 SQIVND (reference sequence). This clonotype appeared a few times. This clonotype was obtained from an adult who was a healthcare worker with PCR-confirmed SARS-CoV-2 infection or an uninfected control (not recorded which). The chain employs TRBV19 and TRBJ1-5; D is perhaps TRBD1 (5 bases). Sequenced input: whole blood. This chain's CDR3 is CASSIALITGRHHSNQPQHF. The CDR3 nucleotides are TGTGCCAGTAGTATAGCCTTGATAACGGGACGGCATCATAGCAATCAGCCCCAGCATTTT.